This is a list of T cell receptor beta chains from one sample in a study of lymphopenia after photon versus proton radiotherapy. Using immunoSEQ multiplex PCR, the repertoire was profiled, and TCRdb retains in-frame clones only, with some absent. The repertoire includes approximately 30,000 clones, about 93% of them detected once, and 0.55% to 0.9% sits in the top ten. The material was peripheral blood, obtained from a patient treated with photon-based radiotherapy. The origin of the receptors is a woman aged 50 to 60 with cholangiocarcinoma. The conserved cysteine and the conserved F or W are not part of the CDR3 here. The D gene is left open where the match is weak. A row's size may be missing; if present it is once, few, many or a size class.

V gene	D gene	CDR3 length	clone size	J gene	CDR3 protein
TRBV7-2	-	12	-	TRBJ2-7	ASSLDPPSYEQY
TRBV19	-	13	-	TRBJ1-2	ASRQKTLSNYGYT
TRBV5-1	-	12	-	TRBJ2-1	ASSSWTDHFGQF
TRBV2	-	11	few	TRBJ1-6	ASRAGSNSPLH
TRBV7-9	-	14	-	TRBJ1-1	ASSSSGFRENTEAF
TRBV15	TRBD1	11	-	TRBJ1-2	ATSRQGAIGYT
TRBV27	-	11	few	TRBJ1-2	ASSPEGWGAAI
TRBV7-2	-	12	-	TRBJ2-7	ASSLAGVTYEQY
TRBV7-2	-	11	once	TRBJ1-2	ASSLSGKYGYT
TRBV30	-	12	-	TRBJ1-5	AWSSVGTGQPQH
TRBV7-2	-	11	-	TRBJ1-1	ASRFPSNTEAF
TRBV11-3	-	12	-	TRBJ2-7	ASAPGSRSYEQY
TRBV18	-	12	-	TRBJ1-1	ASSLGRSNTEAF
TRBV9	-	12	-	TRBJ1-1	ASSGEMGVSEAF
TRBV6-5	TRBD1	13	-	TRBJ1-2	ASSLSRGQAIGYT
TRBV27	-	12	-	TRBJ2-7	ASSTNSFTYEQY
TRBV7-9	TRBD1	12	-	TRBJ1-2	ASSWGQTTYGYT
TRBV5-1	-	12	-	TRBJ2-5	ASSESRREETQY
TRBV7-2	-	13	-	TRBJ2-5	ASSFSSNNQETQY
TRBV18	-	14	-	TRBJ1-3	ASSPQAGPSGNTIY
TRBV7-2	TRBD1	12	-	TRBJ1-6	TSSFKGANSPLH
TRBV6-4	-	14	-	TRBJ2-3	ASSDRLGSGTDTQY
TRBV9	-	11	-	TRBJ1-1	ASSTTLNTEAF
TRBV25-1	-	11	-	TRBJ1-2	ASSERSASGYT
TRBV11-2	TRBD1	17	once	TRBJ2-6	ASRVPGQGFSSGANVLT
TRBV10-3	-	11	-	TRBJ1-1	AISGQANTEAF
TRBV11-2	-	13	-	TRBJ1-1	ASSPRVRVDTEAF
TRBV10-3	-	11	once	TRBJ1-1	AISTGMVTEAF
TRBV2	-	12	-	TRBJ2-1	ASRRDTSYNEQF
TRBV7-9	-	11	-	TRBJ1-1	ASRDQQNTEAF
TRBV7-2	TRBD2	10	-	TRBJ2-5	ASSLMREIQY
TRBV28	-	14	-	TRBJ2-2	ASSLLSGLDTGELF
TRBV9	TRBD2	15	-	TRBJ2-3	ASSVARGLAGGDTQY
TRBV7-9	TRBD2	13	-	TRBJ2-7	ASSLTTSGGYEQY
TRBV19	-	13	-	TRBJ1-1	ASSIVGGASTEAF
TRBV18	TRBD1	14	-	TRBJ2-7	ASSPRPGQGELGQY
TRBV11-2	-	13	-	TRBJ1-2	ASSLVPGWNYGYT
TRBV6-1	-	12	-	TRBJ2-7	ASSDNRAPYEQY
TRBV6-5	TRBD2	14	-	TRBJ2-1	ASSSPTSGGLNEQF
TRBV2	TRBD2	16	-	TRBJ2-1	ASSEALLAGGTYNEQF
TRBV2	TRBD1	16	-	TRBJ1-6	ASSGWTGDVLGNSPLH